One sample yielded the 32 T cell receptor beta chains listed below, sequenced in a study of T cells expressing NK-cell markers. Using the 5' RACE reads, TCRdb records one entry per CDR3 protein without DNA. The table lists around 470,000 distinct CDR3 sequences. Source material: blood T cells: a sorted CD56 or NKG2C T cell subset, CD4+ or CD8+ T cells, or bulk PBMC T cells (not recorded which). These receptors originate from a woman in her forties or fifties in good health.

The chain employs TRBV7-7 and TRBJ2-1; TCRdb selects TRBD1, and the lack of DNA leaves this call unchecked. Germline CDR1 reads SSHAT; CDR2 reads FNYEAQ (reference sequence). This CDR3 comprises 16 residues. This chain's CDR3 is CASSLMATGGYNEQFF.

J is TRBJ2-5 and V is TRBV10-3; there is no DNA to check the TCRdb D call of TRBD2. From germline, CDR1 is ENHRY and CDR2 SYGVKD. The CDR3 covers 19 residues. CDR3 region: CAISLGLAGRFGKQETQYF.

This sequence joins TRBV5-1 and TRBJ2-3; absent DNA, TCRdb's TRBD1 call cannot be checked. CDR1 and CDR2 (germline): SGHRS, YFSETQ. CDR3 length: 15 amino acids. Here the CDR3 reads CASSLAGDRSDTQYF.

The CDR3 here is CASRMWGRDASSYNEQFF. The chain couples TRBV7-9 to TRBJ2-1; the TCRdb D gene call, TRBD1, has no DNA to confirm it. CDR1 is SEHNR, CDR2 FQNEAQ, per germline (reference sequence). This CDR3 is built from 18 residues. The complete variable domain, with remaining parts taken from reference TRBV7-9 and TRBJ2-1, reads DTGVSQNPRHKITKRGQNVTFRCDPISEHNRLYWYRQTLGQGPEFLTYFQNEAQLEKSRLLSDRFSAERPKGSFSTLEIQRTEQGDSAMYLCASRMWGRDASSYNEQFFGPGTRLTVL.

The chain recombines TRBV12-3 or TRBV12-4 with TRBJ2-2. The CDR3 spans 12 residues. This chain's CDR3 is CASSLNFGELFF.

The chain is built from TRBV29-1 and TRBJ2-3. The CDR3 extends over 14 amino acids. The germline CDR1 and CDR2 sequences are SQVTM and ANQGSEA. This CDR3 reads CSVEDGIAIDTQYF.

V is TRBV5-1 and J is TRBJ2-3; lacking DNA, the TRBD2 call made by TCRdb goes unchecked. The CDR3 has 16 amino acids. Germline V gene data show CDR1 as SGHRS and CDR2 as YFSETQ. The CDR3 sequence: CASMLAGLALADTQYF.

The chain has TRBV20-1 and TRBJ2-1; the TCRdb D gene call, TRBD2, has no DNA to confirm it. Per germline, CDR1 DFQATT and CDR2 SNEGSKA (reference sequence). The CDR3 runs 14 residues. Here the CDR3 reads CSAEGSEGYNEQFF.

V usage is TRBV28 and J usage is TRBJ2-3; there is no DNA to check the TCRdb D call of TRBD1. Germline CDR1 and CDR2: MDHEN and SYDVKM. The CDR3 spans 15 residues. The CDR3 here is CASRSRERNPDTQYF.

The chain carries TRBV6-5 and TRBJ2-3; no DNA is available, so the TRBD1 call from TCRdb remains unchecked. Germline V gives CDR1 MNHEY, CDR2 SVGAGI. CDR3 length: 15 amino acids. CDR3 protein: CASSYGTANTDTQYF.

V usage is TRBV15 and J usage is TRBJ2-2; TCRdb's D gene call, TRBD2, goes unchecked for lack of DNA. CDR1 is LNHNV, CDR2 YYDKDF, per germline (reference sequence). This CDR3 comprises 17 residues. CDR3 sequence reads: CATSKPSGPSPTGELFF.

This chain connects TRBV19 to TRBJ2-2; TCRdb's D gene call, TRBD1, goes unchecked for lack of DNA. Germline loops: CDR1 LNHDA, CDR2 SQIVND (reference sequence). The CDR3 contains 15 residues. The CDR3: CASIGQGSNTGELFF.

J is TRBJ2-2 and V is TRBV12-3 or TRBV12-4. This CDR3 has 12 amino acids. CDR3 loop: CASRLGPGGVFF.

The V gene is TRBV25-1, the J gene TRBJ2-5; TCRdb's D call of TRBD2 is untestable without DNA. Germline V CDR1 and CDR2: MGHDK, SYGVNS. The CDR3 is 16 amino acids. The CDR3 here is CASSPQGTSGSETQYF. The full variable domain, its missing parts supplied by reference TRBV25-1 and TRBJ2-5, is EADIYQTPRYLVIGTGKKITLECSQTMGHDKMYWYQQDPGMELHLIHYSYGVNSTEKGDLSSESTVSRIRTEHFPLTLESARPSHTSQYLCASSPQGTSGSETQYFGPGTRLLVL.

The V and J genes are TRBV7-2 and TRBJ2-7; TCRdb reports TRBD1, a call that lacks DNA to check it against. In germline, CDR1 is SGHTA, CDR2 FQGNSA. This CDR3 is 14 amino acids long. Here the CDR3 reads CASRLTGASYEQYF.

J is TRBJ1-5 and V is TRBV6-1; no DNA is available, so the TRBD1 call from TCRdb remains unchecked. In germline, CDR1 is MNHNS, CDR2 SASEGT. This CDR3 has 15 amino acids. CDR3 region: CASSEMRGGGQPQHF.

The V and J genes are TRBV3-1 and TRBJ2-1; no DNA is available, so the TRBD2 call from TCRdb remains unchecked. This CDR3 spans 14 amino acids. Germline-derived CDR1 and CDR2 are LGHDT and YNNKEL (reference sequence). This CDR3 reads CASSHRTSGSGQFF.

The rearrangement joins TRBV27 to TRBJ2-7; lacking DNA, the TRBD1 call made by TCRdb goes unchecked. This CDR3 comprises 15 residues. The germline V gene encodes CDR1 MNHEY and CDR2 SMNVEV (reference sequence). CDR3 residues: CASSLRTGTIEEQYF.

This chain connects TRBV5-1 to TRBJ1-1; TCRdb's D call, TRBD1, is unchecked because there is no DNA. This CDR3 is 12 amino acids long. Germline V lookup: CDR1 SGHRS, CDR2 YFSETQ. The CDR3: CASSSAGTQAFF. Using reference TRBV5-1 and TRBJ1-1 for the parts outside the CDR3, the full variable domain is KAGVTQTPRYLIKTRGQQVTLSCSPISGHRSVSWYQQTPGQGLQFLFEYFSETQRNKGNFPGRFSGRQFSNSRSEMNVSTLELGDSALYLCASSSAGTQAFFGQGTRLTVV.

J is TRBJ2-5 and V is TRBV11-3; without DNA, the TCRdb call of TRBD2 cannot be checked. This CDR3 has 15 amino acids. Germline CDR1 reads SGHNT; CDR2 reads YENEEA. This chain's CDR3 is CASSGGVAEEETQYF.

V gene TRBV4-2 combines with J gene TRBJ1-4; absent DNA, TCRdb's TRBD1 call cannot be checked. Germline V lookup: CDR1 LGHNA, CDR2 YNFKEQ. The CDR3 length is 16 residues. The CDR3 is CASSQRDDAGNEKLFF.

This rearrangement joins TRBV6-5 to TRBJ1-1; TCRdb's D call, TRBD1, is unchecked because there is no DNA. CDR3 length: 15 residues. Germline V gene data show CDR1 as MNHEY and CDR2 as SVGAGI. CDR3 protein: CASSYTPTGAREAFF.

The chain combines TRBV24-1 with TRBJ2-1. The CDR3 length is 13 residues. Germline CDR1 KGHDR, CDR2 SFDVKD. This chain's CDR3 is CATKAYRSGEQFF.

The chain has TRBV4-1 and TRBJ2-3; TCRdb outputs TRBD1, but without DNA this stays unchecked. This CDR3 spans 12 amino acids. CDR1 is MGHRA, CDR2 YSYEKL, per germline. The CDR3: CASSQGGNTQYF.

The J gene is TRBJ1-4, the V gene TRBV20-1; TCRdb calls TRBD1, which cannot be checked without DNA. The CDR3 consists of 15 residues. The V gene's germline CDR1 is DFQATT and CDR2 SNEGSKA (reference sequence). CDR3 in amino acids: CSAPGQGKTNEKLFF.

The V call is TRBV12-3 or TRBV12-4, the J call TRBJ2-7; TCRdb selects TRBD1, and the lack of DNA leaves this call unchecked. This CDR3 is 16 amino acids long. The CDR3 is CASSWRQGGGSYEQYF.

This sequence joins TRBV4-1 and TRBJ1-2; TCRdb lists TRBD1, though no DNA is available to test this call. The CDR3 length is 17 residues. Germline V gene sequence: CDR1 MGHRA, CDR2 YSYEKL. The CDR3 is CASSQPSRSRGKDGYTF.

This chain connects TRBV5-1 to TRBJ2-1; checking the TCRdb D call of TRBD2 is not possible without DNA. Per germline, CDR1 SGHRS and CDR2 YFSETQ. There are 15 residues in the CDR3. The CDR3 loop is CASGTSGSGKYEQFF.

The chain carries TRBV5-1 and TRBJ2-1; TCRdb designates TRBD1, a call that cannot be tested without DNA. The CDR3 has 17 residues. The V gene's germline CDR1 is SGHRS and CDR2 YFSETQ. CDR3 protein: CASSLGQGWGRGNEQFF.

The V call is TRBV7-9, the J call TRBJ1-4. The CDR3 length is 14 residues. Germline values: CDR1 SEHNR, CDR2 FQNEAQ (reference sequence). CDR3 in amino acids: CASSFEGLNEKLFF.

The gene calls are TRBV4-1 and TRBJ2-4. The CDR3 extends over 12 amino acids. Germline CDR1 reads MGHRA; CDR2 reads YSYEKL. The CDR3 is CASSHPMDIQYF.

The CDR3 reads CASSLSRGTYEQYF. The V call is TRBV5-5, the J call TRBJ2-7; TCRdb's D call, TRBD1, is unchecked because there is no DNA. The germline V gene encodes CDR1 SGHKS and CDR2 YYEKEE (reference sequence). The length of the CDR3 is 14 residues.